This T cell receptor (beta chain) was profiled in a study of T cell repertoires in cytomegalovirus infection. TCRdb used MiXCR to reprocess the reads, holding one entry per CDR3 protein. The sample records approximately 500,000 distinct CDR3 sequences, around 11% being singletons. The V and J ends lost 0 bases and 5 bases, in that order; junction bases with no gene match: 5. The CDR3 runs to 15 residues. The germline V gene encodes CDR1 LGHNA and CDR2 YNFKEQ. Input material: PBMCs. This receptor was identified in a human donor in good health (CMV status not recorded). Some clones in this sample may be carry-over from other donors' samples. The V call is TRBV4-2, the J call TRBJ2-3; TRBD2 agrees at 7 bases. CDR3 region: CASSQDARGVDTQYF. CDR3 nucleotide sequence: TGTGCCAGCAGCCAAGACGCCCGGGGGGTAGATACGCAGTATTTT.